This is a list of T cell receptor beta chains from one sample in a study of blood T cell repertoires in COVID-19. Only in-frame clones appear in the TCRdb table, and some are missing; sequencing was by immunoSEQ multiplex PCR. Of approximately 150,000 clones in the sample, more than 90% are singletons; the top ten hold 15% to 20%. Sequenced material: peripheral blood. These TCRs come from a man between 60 and 70 years old with active or convalescent COVID-19. CDR3s include the opening cysteine and the closing phenylalanine or tryptophan. A D gene is named only where the DNA matches it firmly. Rows give clone size only sometimes, using once, few, many, or a class for an expanded clone.

>14|TRBJ1-2|TRBV10-3|NA|TRBD1
TGTGCCATCAGTGAGTCACAGGGGGTAGAAGGCTACACCTTC
CAISESQGVEGYTF
>14|TRBJ1-1|TRBV7-8|NA|NA
TGTGCCAGCAGCTTTTCCGAACAGGGTACTGAAGCTTTCTTT
CASSFSEQGTEAFF
>14|TRBJ2-7|TRBV5-1|NA|TRBD2
TGCGCCAGCAGCCAAACAGCGGGGGCCTACGAGCAGTACTTC
CASSQTAGAYEQYF
>18|TRBJ1-4|TRBV6-1|NA|TRBD1
TGTGCCAGCAGTGGCAACCGACAGGGGAGCAGGCCTAATGAAAAACTGTTTTTT
CASSGNRQGSRPNEKLFF
>15|TRBJ2-1|TRBV6-5|NA|NA
TGTGCCAGCAGTTACTTAGCGGCCGTACGGGATGAGCAGTTCTTC
CASSYLAAVRDEQFF
>14|TRBJ1-6|TRBV6-1|NA|NA
TGTGCCAGCAGTGAAGTAGGAGCCCATTCACCCCTCCACTTT
CASSEVGAHSPLHF
>19|TRBJ2-6|TRBV2|NA|TRBD1
TGTGCCAGCACTACTCGTATGGGGACAGGGGGCTCTGGGGCCAACGTCCTGACTTTC
CASTTRMGTGGSGANVLTF
>15|TRBJ1-1|TRBV5-6|once|NA
TGTGCCAGCAGCCCCCAACAGGGAAGGTGGACTGAAGCTTTCTTT
CASSPQQGRWTEAFF
>14|TRBJ1-5|TRBV10-3|NA|NA
TGTGCCATCAGTGTCCACCAGAGCAATCAGCCCCAGCATTTT
CAISVHQSNQPQHF
>17|TRBJ1-2|TRBV7-2|NA|NA
TGTGCCAGCAGCCCAAAGTCCAACAGGGCGCCCTTATATGGCTACACCTTC
CASSPKSNRAPLYGYTF
>15|TRBJ1-2|TRBV11-2|NA|NA
TGTGCCAGCAGCTTAGATCCGCAGGGGACCTATGGCTACACCTTC
CASSLDPQGTYGYTF
>14|TRBJ1-1|TRBV19|NA|NA
TGTGCCAGTAGCCCCTGGGCAGGGCACACTGAAGCTTTCTTT
CASSPWAGHTEAFF
>16|TRBJ1-5|TRBV19|few|NA
TGTGCCAGTACCCCAACAGGGATTTCGCGCAATCAGCCCCAGCATTTT
CASTPTGISRNQPQHF
>13|TRBJ2-7|TRBV15|NA|NA
TGTGCCACCAGCACCGACAGAGTCTACGAGCAGTACTTC
CATSTDRVYEQYF
>12|TRBJ2-7|TRBV2|once|TRBD1
TGTGCCAGCAGTGAGACAGGGTACGAGCAGTACTTC
CASSETGYEQYF
>13|TRBJ1-1|TRBV6-5|NA|TRBD1
TGTGCCAGCAGAAACAGGGGCAACACTGAAGCTTTCTTT
CASRNRGNTEAFF
>13|TRBJ2-5|TRBV7-6|NA|NA
TGTGCCAGCAGCTTAGAACCGAGAGAGACCCAGTACTTC
CASSLEPRETQYF
>14|TRBJ1-5|TRBV6-5|NA|NA
TGTGCCAGCAGTTACGGAGCGGATAATCAGCCCCAGCATTTT
CASSYGADNQPQHF
>15|TRBJ1-1|TRBV4-1|once|TRBD1
TGCGCCAGCAGCCACTTGGGACAGGCGAACACTGAAGCTTTCTTT
CASSHLGQANTEAFF
>13|TRBJ1-1|TRBV2|NA|TRBD1
TGTGCCAGCAGGGGGACAGGGTACACTGAAGCTTTCTTT
CASRGTGYTEAFF
>11|TRBJ1-1|TRBV30|once|NA
TGTGCCTGGATTCCGGGTACTGAAGCTTTCTTT
CAWIPGTEAFF
>13|TRBJ1-2|TRBV15|NA|NA
TGTGCCACCAGCAGAGGAACAGACTATGGCTACACCTTC
CATSRGTDYGYTF
>16|TRBJ2-3|TRBV4-2|NA|TRBD2
TGTGCCAGCAGCCAAGAGTTAGCGGGGGGCTGGGGTACGCAGTATTTT
CASSQELAGGWGTQYF
>14|TRBJ2-1|TRBV6-2/TRBV6-3|NA|TRBD2
TGTGCCAGCAGTCTGACTAGCGGATACAATGAGCAGTTCTTC
CASSLTSGYNEQFF
>15|TRBJ1-4|TRBV18|NA|NA
TGTGCCAGCTCACCAAGCACCGGGGGGTCTGAAAAACTGTTTTTT
CASSPSTGGSEKLFF
>15|TRBJ2-3|TRBV5-4|NA|NA
TGTGCCAGCAGCTTCGCGGCTACGGGCACAGATACGCAGTATTTT
CASSFAATGTDTQYF
>15|TRBJ2-1|TRBV10-3|NA|TRBD2
TGTGCCATCAGTATAGCGGGGGGGGCCTACAATGAGCAGTTCTTC
CAISIAGGAYNEQFF
>13|TRBJ1-2|TRBV18|NA|NA
TGTGCCAGCTCACCCGGACAGCACTCTGGCTACACCTTC
CASSPGQHSGYTF
>14|TRBJ2-7|TRBV6-5|NA|NA
TGTGCCAGCAGACGGACAGCCTTACCCTACGAGCAGTACTTC
CASRRTALPYEQYF
>13|TRBJ2-7|TRBV3-1/TRBV3-2|NA|NA
TGTGCCAGCAGCCCCCCGGGCAGGGACGAGCAGTACTTC
CASSPPGRDEQYF
>14|TRBJ1-2|TRBV27|NA|NA
TGTGCCAGCAGTTCCGCCTTTCAGGGCTATGGCTACACCTTC
CASSSAFQGYGYTF
>13|TRBJ1-5|TRBV6-5|few|NA
TGTGCCAGCAGTTCCACAGGGAATCAGCCCCAGCATTTT
CASSSTGNQPQHF
>17|TRBJ1-5|TRBV7-9|NA|TRBD1
TGTGCCAGCAGCCTACAGGGGGCTAACGATATGTCTCAGCCCCAGCATTTT
CASSLQGANDMSQPQHF
>14|TRBJ1-1|TRBV6-5|NA|TRBD1
TGTGCCAGCAGTTTGACAGGGGTGCTCACTGAAGCTTTCTTT
CASSLTGVLTEAFF
>15|TRBJ2-3|TRBV30|NA|TRBD2
TGTGCCTGGAAGGGAGCGGGGACTAGATCAGATACGCAGTATTTT
CAWKGAGTRSDTQYF
>15|TRBJ2-7|TRBV19|NA|TRBD2
TGTGCCAGTAGTACACTAGCGGGAGGGACCTACGAGCAGTACTTC
CASSTLAGGTYEQYF
>15|TRBJ1-2|TRBV5-5|few|TRBD1
TGTGCCAGCAGCGAGGGACAGCTAACTAACTATGGCTACACCTTC
CASSEGQLTNYGYTF
>14|TRBJ1-1|TRBV19|NA|NA
TGTGCCACTAAAGGCCCAGGGTCCTCCACTGAAGCTTTCTTT
CATKGPGSSTEAFF
>16|TRBJ2-5|TRBV5-1|NA|TRBD1
TGCGCCAGCAGCACTTTATCCGACAGGGGGCTAGAGACCCAGTACTTC
CASSTLSDRGLETQYF
>13|TRBJ2-7|TRBV12-5|NA|NA
TGTGCTAGTGGTTTGTCAGGGATATACGAGCAGTACTTC
CASGLSGIYEQYF
>17|TRBJ1-6|TRBV4-2|NA|NA
TGTGCCAGCAGCCAAGATTACGGGAGCTCCTATAATTCACCCCTCCACTTT
CASSQDYGSSYNSPLHF
>14|TRBJ1-1|TRBV5-1|NA|TRBD1
TGCGCCAGCAGCTTGGAGGGGGCTTGGACTGAAGCTTTCTTT
CASSLEGAWTEAFF
>14|TRBJ2-5|TRBV27|once|NA
TGTGCCAGCAGTTACGGCAGGGGTAGGGAGACCCAGTACTTC
CASSYGRGRETQYF
>15|TRBJ2-3|TRBV6-5|NA|NA
TGTGCCAGCACTCCTCAATTTGCGGGTACAGATACGCAGTATTTT
CASTPQFAGTDTQYF
>14|TRBJ1-1|TRBV25-1|NA|TRBD1
TGTGCCAGCAGGGACACAGGGGGGAACACTGAAGCTTTCTTT
CASRDTGGNTEAFF
>11|TRBJ2-7|TRBV6-5|NA|NA
TGTGCCACCTCTGCGGGCTACGAGCAGTACTTC
CATSAGYEQYF
>20|TRBJ1-6|TRBV27|few|NA
TGTGCCAGCAGTCTCCCCACAGAGAACTCTCCCCAAGGCCATAATTCACCCCTCCACTTT
CASSLPTENSPQGHNSPLHF
>16|TRBJ2-5|TRBV5-8|NA|TRBD2
TGTGCCAGCAGCTTGGTGGTCGGGAGGGCCGGAGAGACCCAGTACTTC
CASSLVVGRAGETQYF
>16|TRBJ2-2|TRBV10-3|NA|TRBD2
TGTGCCATCAGTATAGCGGGGGACCTGAACACCGGGGAGCTGTTTTTT
CAISIAGDLNTGELFF
>15|TRBJ1-2|TRBV19|NA|NA
TGTGCCAGTAGTTCTCATGGGAAGGGGGTCTACGGCTACACCTTC
CASSSHGKGVYGYTF
>14|TRBJ1-2|TRBV2|NA|TRBD1
TGTGCCAGCCTCCGGGACAGGGAGTCGGGAGGCTACACCTTC
CASLRDRESGGYTF
>17|TRBJ1-2|TRBV18|NA|NA
TGTGCCAGCTCACAGAACCCGGGACTCGAATTTAACTATGGCTACACCTTC
CASSQNPGLEFNYGYTF
>15|TRBJ2-2|TRBV19|NA|TRBD1
TGTGCCAGTAGGTCGGGACAGGCGAACACCGGGGAGCTGTTTTTT
CASRSGQANTGELFF
>16|TRBJ1-2|TRBV27|NA|TRBD1
TGTGCCAGCAGTTCAAATCCAGGGGGCCCTAGTATAGGCTACACCTTC
CASSSNPGGPSIGYTF
>14|TRBJ1-2|TRBV9|NA|NA
TGTGCCAGCAGCGTAGAGTTGGGAGGCTATGGCTACACCTTC
CASSVELGGYGYTF
>14|TRBJ1-2|TRBV6-5|NA|NA
TGTGCCAGCAGACCGACAGGACAGAGCTATGGCTACACCTTC
CASRPTGQSYGYTF
>16|TRBJ1-1|TRBV5-8|NA|TRBD1
TGTGCCAGCAGCTTGCGGGTGACAGGGGCAAACACTGAAGCTTTCTTT
CASSLRVTGANTEAFF
>16|TRBJ1-5|TRBV19|NA|NA
TGTGCCAGTAGTATACCGCCCGGGGATAGCAATCAGCCCCAGCATTTT
CASSIPPGDSNQPQHF
>14|TRBJ1-2|TRBV5-4|NA|TRBD1
TGTGCCAGCAGCTTGAACAGGGGGAAGGGTGGCTACACCTTC
CASSLNRGKGGYTF